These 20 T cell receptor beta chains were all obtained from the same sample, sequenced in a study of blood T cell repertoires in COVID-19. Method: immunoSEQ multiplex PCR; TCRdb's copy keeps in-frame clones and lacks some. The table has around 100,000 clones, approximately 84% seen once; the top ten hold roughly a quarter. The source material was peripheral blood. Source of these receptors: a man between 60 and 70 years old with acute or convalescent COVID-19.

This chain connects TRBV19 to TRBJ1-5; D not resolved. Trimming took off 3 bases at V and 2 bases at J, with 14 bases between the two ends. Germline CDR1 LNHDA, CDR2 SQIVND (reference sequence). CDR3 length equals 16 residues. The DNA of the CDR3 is TGTGCCAGTAGTATCCCGGTGGGGAGTGGCAATCAGCCCCAGCATTTT. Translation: CASSIPVGSGNQPQHF.

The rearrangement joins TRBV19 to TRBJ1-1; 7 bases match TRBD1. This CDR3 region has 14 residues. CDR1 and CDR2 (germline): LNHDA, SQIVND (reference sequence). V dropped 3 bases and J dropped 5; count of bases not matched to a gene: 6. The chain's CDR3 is CASSIDRARTEAFF. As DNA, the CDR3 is TGTGCCAGTAGTATCGACAGGGCTAGGACTGAAGCTTTCTTT.

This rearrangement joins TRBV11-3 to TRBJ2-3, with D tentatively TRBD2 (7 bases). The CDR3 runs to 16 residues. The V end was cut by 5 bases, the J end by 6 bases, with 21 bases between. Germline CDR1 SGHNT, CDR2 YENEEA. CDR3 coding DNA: TGTGCCAGCAGCGCCCGGAGGGGGGGAGGGTCGGATACGCAGTATTTT. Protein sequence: CASSARRGGGSDTQYF. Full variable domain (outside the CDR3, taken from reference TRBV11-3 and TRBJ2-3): EAGVVQSPRYKIIEKKQPVAFWCNPISGHNTLYWYLQNLGQGPELLIRYENEEAVDDSQLPKDRFSAERLKGVDSTLKIQPAELGDSAVYLCASSARRGGGSDTQYFGPGTRLTVL.

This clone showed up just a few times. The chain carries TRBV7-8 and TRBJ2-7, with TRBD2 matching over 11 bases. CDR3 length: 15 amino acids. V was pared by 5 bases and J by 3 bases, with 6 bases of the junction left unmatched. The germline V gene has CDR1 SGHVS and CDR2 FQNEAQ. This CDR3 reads CASSLTSGRGYEQYF. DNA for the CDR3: TGTGCCAGCAGCCTAACTAGCGGGAGAGGCTACGAGCAGTACTTC.

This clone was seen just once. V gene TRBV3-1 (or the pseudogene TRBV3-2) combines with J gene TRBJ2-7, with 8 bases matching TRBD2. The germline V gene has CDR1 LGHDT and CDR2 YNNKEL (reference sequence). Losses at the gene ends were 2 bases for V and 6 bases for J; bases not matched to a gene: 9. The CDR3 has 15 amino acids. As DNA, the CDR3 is TGTGCCAGCAGCCAAAGACTAGCGCTACGCCTCGAGCAGTACGTC. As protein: CASSQRLALRLEQYV.

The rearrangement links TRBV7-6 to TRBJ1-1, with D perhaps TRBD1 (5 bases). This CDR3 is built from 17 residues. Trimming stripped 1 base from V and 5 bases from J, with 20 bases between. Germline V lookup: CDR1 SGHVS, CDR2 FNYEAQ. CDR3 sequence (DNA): TGTGCCAGCAGCTTAGGTAAGTCTCGGGGGAGTCGGACTGAAGCTTTCTTT. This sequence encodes CASSLGKSRGSRTEAFF.

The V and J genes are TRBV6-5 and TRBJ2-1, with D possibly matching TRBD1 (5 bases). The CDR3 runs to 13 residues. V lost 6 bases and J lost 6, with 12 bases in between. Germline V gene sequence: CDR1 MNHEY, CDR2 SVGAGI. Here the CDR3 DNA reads TGTGCCAGCAGAAGGGGATTCGTCAATGAGCAGTTCTTC. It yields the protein CASRRGFVNEQFF.

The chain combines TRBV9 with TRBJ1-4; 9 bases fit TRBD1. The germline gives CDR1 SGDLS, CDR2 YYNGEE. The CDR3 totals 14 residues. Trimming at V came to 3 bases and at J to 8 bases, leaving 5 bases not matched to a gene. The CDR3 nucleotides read TGTGCCAGCAGCGCGACAGGGGGGACGGAAAAACTGTTTTTT. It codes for CASSATGGTEKLFF.

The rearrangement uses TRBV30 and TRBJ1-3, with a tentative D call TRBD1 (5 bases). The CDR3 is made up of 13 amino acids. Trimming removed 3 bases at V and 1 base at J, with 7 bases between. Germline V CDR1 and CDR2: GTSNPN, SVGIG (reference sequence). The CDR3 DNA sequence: TGTGCCTGGAGACAGGTTTCTGGAAACACCATATATTTT. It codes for CAWRQVSGNTIYF.

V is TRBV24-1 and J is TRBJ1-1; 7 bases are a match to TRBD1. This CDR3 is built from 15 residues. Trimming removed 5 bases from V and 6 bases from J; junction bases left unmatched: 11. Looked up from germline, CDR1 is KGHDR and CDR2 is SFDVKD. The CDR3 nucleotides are TGTGCCACCAGTGCTGTGGACAGCAGGGGGTCTGAAGCTTTCTTT. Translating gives CATSAVDSRGSEAFF.

The CDR3 coding sequence is TGTGCCAGCAGTTTAGAACAGGAAGGCTACGAGCAGTACTTC. Translation gives CASSLEQEGYEQYF. The chain recombines TRBV6-5 with TRBJ2-7; D is possibly TRBD1 (5 bases). CDR1 and CDR2 (germline): MNHEY, SVGAGI. CDR3 length: 14 amino acids. Trimming stripped 4 bases from V and 3 bases from J, with 13 bases between.

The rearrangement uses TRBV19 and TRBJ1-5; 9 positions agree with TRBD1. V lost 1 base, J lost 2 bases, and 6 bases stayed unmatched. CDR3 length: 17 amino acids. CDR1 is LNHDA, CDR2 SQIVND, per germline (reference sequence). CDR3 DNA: TGTGCCAGTAGTATAGCGTTTCGGGACAGGGGCAATCAGCCCCAGCATTTT. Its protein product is CASSIAFRDRGNQPQHF.

The CDR3 reads CASRPGGDVWKLFF. CDR3 bases: TGTGCCAGCAGACCGGGAGGGGATGTCTGGAAACTGTTTTTT. J is TRBJ1-4 and V is TRBV28, with D possibly matching TRBD1 (5 bases). This CDR3 is built from 14 residues. CDR1 is MDHEN and CDR2 is SYDVKM in the germline V gene. The germline V and J ends were trimmed by 6 bases and 11 bases, with 19 bases remaining between them.

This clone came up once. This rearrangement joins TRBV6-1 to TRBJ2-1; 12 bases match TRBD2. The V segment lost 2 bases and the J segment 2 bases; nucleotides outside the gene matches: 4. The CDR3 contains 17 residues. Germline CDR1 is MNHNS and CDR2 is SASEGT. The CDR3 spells CASSELAGGPTYNEQFF. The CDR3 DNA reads TGTGCCAGCAGTGAACTAGCGGGAGGGCCCACCTACAATGAGCAGTTCTTC.

CDR3 amino acids: CASSLNRAEYTEAFF. CDR3 nucleotides: TGTGCCAGCAGCTTAAACAGGGCGGAGTACACTGAAGCTTTCTTT. The chain recombines TRBV7-2 with TRBJ1-1, with TRBD1 as a possible D gene (6 bases). The CDR3 is made up of 15 amino acids. CDR1 is SGHTA, CDR2 FQGNSA, per germline. V lost 2 bases and J 3 bases, leaving 13 bases between the germline ends.

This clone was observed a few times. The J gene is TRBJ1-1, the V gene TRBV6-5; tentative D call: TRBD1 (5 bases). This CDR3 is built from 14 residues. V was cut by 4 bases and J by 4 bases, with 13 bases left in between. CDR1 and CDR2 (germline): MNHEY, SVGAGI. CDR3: CASSLRAGRTEAFF. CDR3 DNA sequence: TGTGCCAGCAGTTTACGGGCAGGGCGCACTGAAGCTTTCTTT.

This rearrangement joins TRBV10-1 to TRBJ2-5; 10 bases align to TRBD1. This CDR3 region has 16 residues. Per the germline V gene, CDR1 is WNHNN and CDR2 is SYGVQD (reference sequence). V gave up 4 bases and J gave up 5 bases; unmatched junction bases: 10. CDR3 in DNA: TGCGCCAGCAGTGCCCAGGGACAGGGGAGAAGGGAGACCCAGTACTTC. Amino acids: CASSAQGQGRRETQYF.

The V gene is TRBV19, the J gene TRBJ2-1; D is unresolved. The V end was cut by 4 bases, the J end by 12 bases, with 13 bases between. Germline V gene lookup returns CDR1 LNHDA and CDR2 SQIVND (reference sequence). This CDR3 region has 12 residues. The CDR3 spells CASSTRPGGQFF. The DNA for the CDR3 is TGTGCCAGTAGTACACGACCGGGTGGGCAGTTCTTC.

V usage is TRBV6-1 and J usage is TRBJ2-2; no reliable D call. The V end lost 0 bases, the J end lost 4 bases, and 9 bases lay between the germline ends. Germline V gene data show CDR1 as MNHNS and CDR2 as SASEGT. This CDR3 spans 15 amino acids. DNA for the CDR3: TGTGCCAGCAGTGAAGCAGGAGAGACCACCGGGGAGCTGTTTTTT. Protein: CASSEAGETTGELFF.

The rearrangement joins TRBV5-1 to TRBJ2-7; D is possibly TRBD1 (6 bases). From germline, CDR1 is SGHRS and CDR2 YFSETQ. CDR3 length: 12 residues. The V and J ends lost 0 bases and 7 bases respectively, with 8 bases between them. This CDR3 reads CASSLDRVEQYF. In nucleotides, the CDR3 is TGCGCCAGCAGCTTGGACAGGGTGGAGCAGTACTTC.